These 7 T cell receptor beta chains were all obtained from the same sample, sequenced in a study of beta chain features in type 1 diabetes. Of the isolated RNA, all was reverse transcribed, and so the sequenced material was expressed TCRB transcripts. Clones were sequenced by immunoSEQ multiplex PCR, and TCRdb holds only the in-frame ones, with some missing. The table records approximately 300,000 clones, approximately 9.9% of them present only once. Material for sequencing was naive CD4+ T cells from blood. Source of these receptors: a woman in her thirties in good health.

This chain joins TRBV9 and TRBJ1-1, with 8 bases that match TRBD1. This CDR3 contains 15 residues. CDR1 is SGDLS and CDR2 is YYNGEE in the germline V gene. V lost 4 bases to trimming and J lost 5 bases; unmatched junction nucleotides: 10. The CDR3 DNA follows: TGTGCCAGCAGCCCCCGGACAGGGCAAGGGACTGAAGCTTTCTTT. Translated, it gives CASSPRTGQGTEAFF.

The sample holds a few counts of this clone. The V call is TRBV7-2, the J call TRBJ2-5; 7 bases agree with TRBD1. The CDR3 has 14 amino acids. The V and J ends lost 5 bases and 1 base, in that order; junction bases with no gene match: 4. Germline V lookup: CDR1 SGHTA, CDR2 FQGNSA. Written as DNA, the CDR3 is TGTGCCAGCAGCATGGGACAGCCCCAAGAGACCCAGTACTTC. It specifies CASSMGQPQETQYF. Drawing the rest from reference TRBV7-2 and TRBJ2-5, the complete variable domain is GAGVSQSPSNKVTEKGKDVELRCDPISGHTALYWYRQSLGQGLEFLIYFQGNSAPDKSGLPSDRFSAERTGGSVSTLTIQRTQQEDSAVYLCASSMGQPQETQYFGPGTRLLVL.

In its sample, this clone was seen a few times. The CDR3 loop is CASSLDTSRSEQFF. CDR3 DNA: TGTGCCAGCAGCTTAGATACTAGTAGAAGTGAGCAGTTCTTC. The J gene is TRBJ2-1, the V gene TRBV7-2, with a weak D call TRBD2 (5 bases). Germline lookup yields CDR1 SGHTA and CDR2 FQGNSA. The CDR3 contains 14 residues. Trimming shortened V by 1 base and J by 9 bases, and 13 bases separated the two germline ends.

This clone was detected only a few times. The chain employs TRBV11-2 and TRBJ2-1; the D gene is possibly TRBD1 (5 bases). V was clipped by 6 bases and J by 5 bases, with 8 bases between them. The CDR3 length is 12 residues. Germline-derived CDR1 and CDR2 are SGHAT and FQNNGV. CDR3 residues: CASRLDNNEQFF. The CDR3, as DNA: TGTGCCAGCAGACTGGACAACAATGAGCAGTTCTTC.

The V call is TRBV11-3, the J call TRBJ2-3; 7 bases fit TRBD2. From germline, CDR1 is SGHNT and CDR2 YENEEA. J was trimmed by 0 bases and V by 1 base; bases with no gene match: 1. This CDR3 spans 15 amino acids. The CDR3 DNA is TGTGCCAGCAGCTTAGGGGGACTAAGCACAGATACGCAGTATTTT. Its translation is CASSLGGLSTDTQYF.

The CDR3 nucleotides read TGTGCCAGCAGTTTACGCTCCGCGGGAGATTCCGAGCAGTACTTC. Translation: CASSLRSAGDSEQYF. The chain employs TRBV27 and TRBJ2-7; 7 bases agree with TRBD2. The V gene end was trimmed by 2 bases and the J gene end by 6 bases; junction bases not matched to a gene: 10. The CDR3 has 15 residues. Germline-derived CDR1 and CDR2 are MNHEY and SMNVEV (reference sequence).

This clone occurred a few times. The chain recombines TRBV10-3 with TRBJ2-2; 14 bases agree with TRBD2. CDR1 and CDR2 (germline): ENHRY, SYGVKD. The junction had 9 bases not matched to a gene; V was cut back by 8 bases and J by 4 bases. The CDR3 loop spans 17 amino acids. This CDR3 reads CAIGTGLAGEGTGELFF. The CDR3 DNA follows: TGTGCCATCGGCACGGGACTAGCGGGAGAAGGCACCGGGGAGCTGTTTTTT.